Presented here are 12 T cell receptor beta chains from one specimen sequenced in a study of T cell responses to AZD1222 COVID-19 vaccine. Sequencing was performed with immunoSEQ multiplex PCR; in TCRdb, only in-frame clones are kept and a portion is missing. The sample includes around 270,000 clones, about 94% of them seen just once. The sequencing here drew on peripheral blood, taken 28 days after the second AZD1222 dose. The receptors were sampled from an adult who received the AZD1222 COVID-19 vaccine.

The count of this clone is one. The CDR3 DNA follows: TGTGCCAGCTCTCGAGAGGGTAGGAGCAATCAGCCCCAGCATTTT. It codes for CASSREGRSNQPQHF. The chain employs TRBV18 and TRBJ1-5; no reliable D call. Germline CDR1 reads KGHSH; CDR2 reads LQKENI. The V end lost 6 bases, the J end lost 1 base, and 13 bases lay between the germline ends. CDR3 length: 15 residues.

V gene TRBV6-5 combines with J gene TRBJ2-1, with D possibly matching TRBD2 (6 bases). Trimming took off 7 bases at V and 5 bases at J, with 15 bases between the two ends. In germline, CDR1 is MNHEY, CDR2 SVGAGI. The CDR3 runs to 14 residues. CDR3 bases: TGTGCCAGCACCCCAGCGGGCGGCCACAATGAGCAGTTCTTC. Its translation is CASTPAGGHNEQFF.

The V gene is TRBV25-1, the J gene TRBJ1-5, with a tentative D call TRBD1 (5 bases). Germline V CDR1 and CDR2: MGHDK, SYGVNS. Trimming shortened V by 4 bases and J by 3 bases, and 10 bases separated the two germline ends. The CDR3 loop spans 14 amino acids. The CDR3 is CASSGGSFNQPQHF. The DNA of the CDR3 is TGTGCCAGCAGTGGGGGGAGCTTCAATCAGCCCCAGCATTTT.

V gene TRBV3-1 (or the pseudogene TRBV3-2) combines with J gene TRBJ2-7, with 7 bases that match TRBD2. V lost 1 base, J lost 13 bases, and 7 bases stayed unmatched. The CDR3 has 12 residues. Looked up from germline, CDR1 is LGHDT and CDR2 is YNNKEL (reference sequence). The CDR3, as DNA: TGTGCCAGCAGCCAAGTCCTGCGGGAGCTCTACTTC. This gives the protein CASSQVLRELYF.

The CDR3 coding sequence is TGCGCCAGCAGCTTTGGCCAGGGTAATTCACCCCTCCACTTT. The encoded protein is CASSFGQGNSPLHF. The chain has TRBV5-1 and TRBJ1-6; a possible D gene is TRBD1 (5 bases). This CDR3 is 14 amino acids long. V lost 2 bases to trimming and J lost 6 bases, with 9 bases between them. CDR1 and CDR2 (germline): SGHRS, YFSETQ.

The V and J genes are TRBV19 and TRBJ1-6; 7 bases are shared with TRBD1. Germline V gene data show CDR1 as LNHDA and CDR2 as SQIVND (reference sequence). V was pared by 8 bases and J by 9 bases, with 7 bases of the junction left unmatched. The CDR3 covers 13 residues. In DNA, the CDR3 is TGTGCCAGTCAGGGGGGAGACGCTTCACCCCTCCACTTT. This translates into CASQGGDASPLHF.

This clone was seen a single time. The V gene is TRBV12-3 or TRBV12-4, the J gene TRBJ2-4, with unresolved D. This CDR3 is 13 amino acids long. V was clipped by 6 bases and J by 5 bases, with 11 bases between them. CDR3 sequence: CASRYRPENIQYF. CDR3 DNA sequence: TGTGCCAGCAGGTACCGGCCGGAAAACATTCAGTACTTC.

The chain has TRBV5-1 and TRBJ2-5; 10 positions match TRBD1. CDR3 length: 16 residues. The V and J ends lost 4 bases and 1 base, in that order; junction bases with no gene match: 7. Germline assignment: CDR1 SGHRS and CDR2 YFSETQ. The CDR3 DNA is TGCGCCAGCAGCGGCCTGGGACAGGGGACCCAAGAGACCCAGTACTTC. Translation: CASSGLGQGTQETQYF.

The rearrangement links TRBV7-9 to TRBJ2-3; possibly TRBD1 for D (6 bases). This CDR3 region has 15 residues. The V end lost 0 bases, the J end lost 0 bases, and 7 bases lay between the germline ends. Germline V gene lookup returns CDR1 SEHNR and CDR2 FQNEAQ (reference sequence). This chain's CDR3 is CASSLATGSTDTQYF. The CDR3 DNA sequence: TGTGCCAGCAGCTTAGCCACAGGGAGCACAGATACGCAGTATTTT.

This clone was observed once. The rearrangement joins TRBV5-4 to TRBJ2-1; the match to TRBD1 covers 7 bases. J lost 7 bases, V lost 4 bases, and 8 bases had no gene match. CDR3 length: 14 residues. Germline CDR1 SGHNT, CDR2 YYREEE (reference sequence). The CDR3: CASSEDRSKNEQFF. The CDR3 coding sequence is TGTGCCAGCAGCGAGGACAGGTCAAAGAATGAGCAGTTCTTC. The whole variable domain, remainder taken from reference TRBV5-4 and TRBJ2-1, is ETGVTQSPTHLIKTRGQQVTLRCSSQSGHNTVSWYQQALGQGPQFIFQYYREEENGRGNFPPRFSGLQFPNYSSELNVNALELDDSALYLCASSEDRSKNEQFFGPGTRLTVL.

V gene TRBV15 combines with J gene TRBJ2-7, with D possibly matching TRBD2 (6 bases). Germline V gene data show CDR1 as LNHNV and CDR2 as YYDKDF (reference sequence). The CDR3 is made up of 14 amino acids. Trimming shortened V by 1 base and J by 5 bases, and 12 bases separated the two germline ends. CDR3 region: CATSRGLANHEQYF. CDR3 DNA: TGTGCCACCAGCAGAGGGCTAGCGAACCACGAGCAGTACTTC.

The chain joins TRBV2 to TRBJ1-3, with D uncertain. The CDR3 totals 16 residues. The V gene's germline CDR1 is SNHLY and CDR2 FYNNEI. V was shortened by 6 bases and J by 4 bases, with 19 bases between the two germline ends. The CDR3 loop reads CASSDGRVGRGNTIYF. Written as DNA, the CDR3 is TGTGCCAGCAGCGATGGACGGGTAGGGAGGGGAAACACCATATATTTT.